This T cell receptor (beta chain) was observed in a study of T cells in Graves' hyperthyroidism and ophthalmopathy. The CDR3 length is 14 residues. The junction had 4 bases not matched to a gene; V was cut back by 7 bases and J by 5 bases. Germline V gene sequence: CDR1 ENHRY, CDR2 SYGVKD. This clonotype was counted many times. Amplification yielded TCR beta CDR3 regions, with RNA transcripts as the source. A first-round RT-PCR of the TCR CDR3 used the HTBI primer set. MiXCR, run by TCRdb on the multiplex PCR reads, gives a single entry per CDR3 protein. The sample lists some 340,000 distinct CDR3 sequences, roughly 15% occurring once.

The receptor's source is a middle-aged woman with Graves' ophthalmopathy. This chain uses TRBV10-3 with TRBJ2-1, with TRBD1 matching 11 bases. The sequenced sample consisted of blood. The CDR3 is CAITGQGVDNEQFF. The DNA for the CDR3 is TGTGCCATCACGGGACAGGGGGTGGACAATGAGCAGTTCTTC.